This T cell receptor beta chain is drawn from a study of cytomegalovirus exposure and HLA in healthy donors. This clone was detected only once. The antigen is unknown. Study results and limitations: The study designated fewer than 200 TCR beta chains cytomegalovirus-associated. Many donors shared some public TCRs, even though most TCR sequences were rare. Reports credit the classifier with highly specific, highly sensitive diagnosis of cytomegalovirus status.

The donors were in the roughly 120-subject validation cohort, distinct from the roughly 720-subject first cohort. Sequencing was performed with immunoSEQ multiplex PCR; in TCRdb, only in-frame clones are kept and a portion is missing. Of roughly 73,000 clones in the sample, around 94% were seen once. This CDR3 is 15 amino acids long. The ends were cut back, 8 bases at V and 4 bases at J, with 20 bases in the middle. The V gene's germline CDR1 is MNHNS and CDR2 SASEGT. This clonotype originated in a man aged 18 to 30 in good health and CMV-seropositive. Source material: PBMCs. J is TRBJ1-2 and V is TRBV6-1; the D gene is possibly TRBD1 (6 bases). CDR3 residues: CASFTTPGGVYGYTF. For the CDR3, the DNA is TGTGCCAGCTTTACAACGCCGGGGGGCGTCTATGGCTACACCTTC.